Listed below are T cell receptor beta chains from one sample, sequenced in a study of shared clonotypes between healthy human individuals. The table came from immunoSEQ multiplex PCR; TCRdb's copy has only in-frame clones and leaves some out. In the table there are roughly 2 million clones, approximately 95% of which are singletons. Sequenced sample: naive CD4+ T cells sorted from blood. These receptors originate from a man in his late teens or twenties in good health. Each CDR3 is given with its conserved first and last residue. The D gene is left open where the match is weak. The size field is filled for only some rows; it gives once, few, many or a size class.

>-|TRBJ2-5|-|TRBV10-3
CAIRAALVQETQYF
TGTGCCATCAGGGCAGCCTTGGTCCAAGAGACCCAGTACTTC
>-|TRBJ1-4|-|TRBV7-9
CASSPSGEKLFF
TGTGCCAGCAGCCCTTCAGGTGAAAAACTGTTTTTT
>-|TRBJ1-1|-|TRBV19
CASSMFDGNTEAFF
TGTGCCAGTAGTATGTTCGACGGGAACACTGAAGCTTTCTTT
>once|TRBJ2-7|-|TRBV5-4
CASSLGRGEGEQYF
TGTGCCAGCAGCTTGGGACGGGGTGAGGGCGAGCAGTACTTC
>-|TRBJ2-7|TRBD2|TRBV5-1
CASSLSSGGLSYEQYF
TGCGCCAGCAGCTTGAGTTCGGGGGGGCTCTCCTACGAGCAGTACTTC
>-|TRBJ2-7|-|TRBV6-1
CASSYDSAVYF
TGTGCCAGCAGTTACGACAGTGCTGTGTACTTC
>-|TRBJ1-5|-|TRBV27
CASSLGGLGNQPQHF
TGTGCCAGCAGTTTAGGGGGACTCGGCAATCAGCCCCAGCATTTT
>-|TRBJ1-6|-|TRBV19
CASSPQGSNSPLHF
TGTGCCAGTAGTCCCCAGGGGAGTAATTCACCCCTCCACTTT
>-|TRBJ1-2|-|TRBV18
CASSPETHGGYTF
TGTGCCAGCTCACCAGAGACCCATGGAGGCTACACCTTC
>-|TRBJ2-7|TRBD1|TRBV9
CASSPGTGEVEQYF
TGTGCCAGCAGCCCCGGGACAGGTGAAGTCGAGCAGTACTTC
>-|TRBJ1-2|TRBD1|TRBV6-5
CASSYSGQGAFGYTF
TGTGCCAGCAGTTACTCGGGACAGGGGGCGTTTGGCTACACCTTC
>once|TRBJ1-1|-|TRBV7-2
CASSLVSAMKTSEAFF
TGTGCCAGCAGCTTAGTCTCCGCCATGAAAACATCTGAAGCTTTCTTT
>-|TRBJ2-7|TRBD2|TRBV6-1
CASSDEGLAPSSYEQYF
TGTGCCAGCAGTGATGAGGGACTAGCTCCCAGCTCCTACGAGCAGTACTTC
>-|TRBJ1-4|-|TRBV4-1
CASSQETAEKLFF
TGCGCCAGCAGCCAAGAGACGGCGGAAAAACTGTTTTTT
>-|TRBJ2-1|TRBD2|TRBV6-5
CASSGQRGDNEQFF
TGTGCCAGCAGTGGTCAGCGGGGGGACAATGAGCAGTTCTTC
>-|TRBJ1-1|-|TRBV5-1
CASSFAQGNTEAFF
TGCGCCAGCAGCTTTGCGCAGGGGAACACTGAAGCTTTCTTT
>-|TRBJ2-2|-|TRBV7-9
CASSLSEGTGELFF
TGTGCCAGCAGCTTGAGCGAGGGCACCGGGGAGCTGTTTTTT
>-|TRBJ2-7|TRBD2|TRBV18
CASSLALAGGSYEQYF
TGTGCCAGCTCACTTGCTCTGGCGGGAGGCTCCTACGAGCAGTACTTC
>-|TRBJ2-2|-|TRBV7-8
CASSLIPTGELFF
TGTGCCAGCAGCTTAATCCCCACCGGGGAGCTGTTTTTT
>-|TRBJ1-2|-|TRBV9
CASSRGSRGYTF
TGTGCCAGCAGCCGGGGTAGTCGTGGCTACACCTTC
>-|TRBJ2-2|-|TRBV18
CASSTSLSLRINTGELFF
TGTGCCAGCTCAACCTCCCTCTCCTTGCGGATTAACACCGGGGAGCTGTTTTTT
>-|TRBJ2-7|-|TRBV11-2
CASSSLAGVGLAWYYEQYF
TGTGCCAGCAGCTCTCTCGCTGGGGTTGGGCTAGCGTGGTATTACGAGCAGTACTTC
>-|TRBJ2-7|TRBD2|TRBV27
CASSRGSPYEQYF
TGTGCCAGCAGCCGCGGGAGCCCCTACGAGCAGTACTTC
>-|TRBJ1-1|TRBD1|TRBV6-4
CASNPTGPSGETEAFF
TGTGCCAGCAATCCGACAGGGCCCTCTGGGGAGACTGAAGCTTTCTTT
>-|TRBJ1-2|TRBD1|TRBV5-1
CASTIGGGGDGYTF
TGCGCCAGCACCATCGGAGGGGGCGGTGATGGCTACACCTTC
>once|TRBJ1-6|-|TRBV30
CAWTSGGNSPLHF
TGTGCCTGGACCTCCGGGGGAAATTCACCCCTCCACTTT
>-|TRBJ1-5|TRBD1|TRBV6-1
CASSVGQGAFLSQHF
TGTGCCAGCAGTGTCGGACAGGGGGCATTTTTGTCCCAGCATTTT
>-|TRBJ2-7|-|TRBV6-5
CASSTPRGMGLEQYF
TGTGCCAGCAGTACTCCAAGGGGAATGGGCTTAGAGCAGTACTTC
>-|TRBJ1-5|-|TRBV7-9
CASSPDLGSSNQPQHF
TGTGCCAGCAGCCCAGATCTCGGCAGTAGCAATCAGCCCCAGCATTTT
>-|TRBJ2-4|-|TRBV30
CAWSVLAKNIQYF
TGTGCCTGGAGTGTACTAGCCAAAAACATTCAGTACTTC
>-|TRBJ1-1|-|TRBV5-1
CASSFGYGLNTEAFF
TGCGCCAGCAGCTTCGGCTACGGCCTGAACACTGAAGCTTTCTTT
>-|TRBJ1-5|-|TRBV28
CASSSPGSRGGNQPQHF
TGTGCCAGCAGTTCACCGGGGTCCCGTGGCGGCAATCAGCCCCAGCATTTT
>once|TRBJ2-2|-|TRBV19
CASSMRAGELFF
TGTGCCAGTAGTATGAGGGCCGGGGAGCTGTTTTTT
>-|TRBJ2-1|TRBD2|TRBV6-5
CASSSTSGGSYEQFF
TGTGCCAGCAGTTCGACTAGCGGGGGGTCCTATGAGCAGTTCTTC
>once|TRBJ2-5|-|TRBV4-1
CASSQLKGLYQETQYF
TGCGCCAGCAGCCAGTTGAAAGGACTCTACCAAGAGACCCAGTACTTC
>-|TRBJ1-2|TRBD1|TRBV6-1
CASSTGDGYTF
TGTGCCAGCAGTACAGGGGATGGCTACACCTTC
>-|TRBJ2-7|-|TRBV15
CATSRDQSLGAYEQYF
TGTGCCACCAGCAGAGATCAGTCCCTCGGAGCCTACGAGCAGTACTTC
>-|TRBJ2-3|-|TRBV30
CACAIVPDTQYF
TGTGCCTGTGCTATCGTCCCAGATACGCAGTATTTT
>-|TRBJ1-1|TRBD1|TRBV2
CASSDWTGINTEAFF
TGTGCCAGCAGTGATTGGACAGGGATAAACACTGAAGCTTTCTTT
>-|TRBJ1-2|-|TRBV6-1
CASSGGPNYGYTF
TGTGCCAGCAGTGGGGGACCCAACTATGGCTACACCTTC
>few|TRBJ1-1|-|TRBV18
CASSPTANTEAFF
TGTGCCAGCTCACCGACAGCGAACACTGAAGCTTTCTTT
>-|TRBJ1-2|-|TRBV18
CASSPTEHYGYTF
TGTGCCAGCTCACCAACAGAACACTATGGCTACACCTTC
>-|TRBJ2-7|-|TRBV19
CASSIAGTSYEQYF
TGTGCCAGTAGTATTGCGGGAACCTCCTACGAGCAGTACTTC
>-|TRBJ2-3|-|TRBV5-1
CASSGTNRDTQYF
TGCGCCAGCAGTGGGACCAATCGGGATACGCAGTATTTT
>-|TRBJ1-5|-|TRBV25-1
CASSESPEGWNSNQPQHF
TGTGCCAGCAGTGAATCACCGGAAGGGTGGAATAGCAATCAGCCCCAGCATTTT
>once|TRBJ2-2|-|TRBV7-7
CASSSGLSANTGELFF
TGTGCTAGCAGCTCGGGACTTAGCGCGAACACCGGGGAGCTGTTTTTT
>-|TRBJ1-1|-|TRBV2
CASMRTSLELLGSFF
TGTGCCAGCATGCGGACATCCCTGGAGCTACTCGGTTCTTTCTTT
>-|TRBJ1-2|-|TRBV5-4
CASSQVGNNYGYTF
TGTGCCAGCAGCCAGGTCGGGAATAACTATGGCTACACCTTC
>-|TRBJ2-3|TRBD1|TRBV7-9
CASSRTGGNTDTQYF
TGTGCCAGCAGCCGGACAGGGGGCAATACAGATACGCAGTATTTT
>-|TRBJ2-7|-|TRBV2
CASSEEAGSYEQYF
TGTGCCAGCAGTGAAGAGGCCGGATCCTACGAGCAGTACTTC
>-|TRBJ2-1|TRBD2|TRBV19
CASSMGLAGSSYNEQFF
TGTGCCAGTAGTATGGGACTAGCGGGAAGTTCCTACAATGAGCAGTTCTTC
>-|TRBJ1-4|-|TRBV21-1
CASSKAVGRTNEKLFF
TGTGCCAGCAGCAAAGCGGTCGGCAGAACTAATGAAAAACTGTTTTTT
>-|TRBJ2-3|TRBD1|TRBV27
CASSSGPGTGSLTDTQYF
TGTGCCAGCAGTTCCGGTCCCGGGACAGGTTCTCTCACAGATACGCAGTATTTT
>-|TRBJ2-5|TRBD1|TRBV6-6
CASSPGDRGSQEAQYF
TGTGCCAGCAGTCCCGGCGACAGGGGATCCCAAGAGGCCCAGTACTTC
>-|TRBJ1-2|TRBD1|TRBV6-6
CASSTGQLLNYGYTF
TGTGCCAGCAGTACGGGACAGCTGCTTAACTATGGCTACACCTTC
>-|TRBJ2-3|-|TRBV5-6
CASGREWAGFQSDTQYF
TGTGCCAGCGGGAGAGAGTGGGCGGGATTTCAGTCAGATACGCAGTATTTT
>-|TRBJ1-1|-|TRBV2
CASSDKVPDTGEAFF
TGTGCCAGCAGTGATAAAGTCCCTGACACGGGCGAAGCTTTCTTT
>-|TRBJ1-2|-|TRBV25-1
CASSVTGSGNYGYTF
TGTGCCAGCAGTGTTACAGGATCTGGTAACTATGGCTACACCTTC